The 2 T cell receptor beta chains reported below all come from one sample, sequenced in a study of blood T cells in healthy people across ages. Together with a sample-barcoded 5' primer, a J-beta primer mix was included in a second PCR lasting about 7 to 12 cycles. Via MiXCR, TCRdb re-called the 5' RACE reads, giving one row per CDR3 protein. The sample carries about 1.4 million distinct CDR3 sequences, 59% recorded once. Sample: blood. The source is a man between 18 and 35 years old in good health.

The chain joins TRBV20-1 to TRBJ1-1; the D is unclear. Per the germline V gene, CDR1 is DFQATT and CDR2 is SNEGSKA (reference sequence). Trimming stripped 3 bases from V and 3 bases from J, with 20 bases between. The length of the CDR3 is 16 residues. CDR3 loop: CSASVGDRFRHTEAFF. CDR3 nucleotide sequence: TGCAGTGCTAGTGTAGGTGATAGGTTCCGTCACACTGAAGCTTTCTTT.

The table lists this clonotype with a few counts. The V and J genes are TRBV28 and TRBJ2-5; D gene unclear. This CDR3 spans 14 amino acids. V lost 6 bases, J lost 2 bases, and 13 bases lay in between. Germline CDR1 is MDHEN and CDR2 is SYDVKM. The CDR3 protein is CASSRTRVQETQYF. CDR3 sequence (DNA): TGTGCCAGCAGCCGCACTCGAGTACAAGAGACCCAGTACTTC.